This entry lists 28 T cell receptor beta chains sequenced from one sample in a study of T cell repertoires in cytomegalovirus infection. TCRdb redid the calling of the reads with MiXCR, one entry per CDR3 protein. The sample contains around 310,000 distinct CDR3 sequences, roughly 15% of which appear only once. The sequenced sample consisted of PBMCs. These receptors were taken from a human donor in good health (CMV status not recorded). Some clones in this sample may be carry-over from other donors' samples.

This clonotype was counted between two and nine times. The rearrangement links TRBV7-2 to TRBJ2-1; D remains unclear. This CDR3 has 12 residues. The V end was cut by 3 bases, the J end by 9 bases, with 9 bases between. Per germline, CDR1 SGHTA and CDR2 FQGNSA. CDR3 protein: CASSFIAIEQFF. CDR3 in DNA: TGTGCCAGCAGCTTTATCGCTATTGAGCAGTTCTTC.

There are many counts of this clonotype. The gene calls are TRBV2 and TRBJ1-5; D gene uncertain. Trimming shortened V by 0 bases and J by 7 bases, and 4 bases separated the two germline ends. Germline V gene data show CDR1 as SNHLY and CDR2 as FYNNEI. The CDR3 covers 12 residues. The CDR3 protein is CASSEARQPQHF. Here the CDR3 DNA reads TGTGCCAGCAGTGAAGCCCGACAGCCCCAGCATTTT. The full variable domain, rest sourced from reference TRBV2 and TRBJ1-5, is EPEVTQTPSHQVTQMGQEVILRCVPISNHLYFYWYRQILGQKVEFLVSFYNNEISEKSEIFDDQFSVERPDGSNFTLKIRSTKLEDSAMYFCASSEARQPQHFGDGTRLSIL.

In this sample, this clonotype turned up a few times. The V gene is TRBV20-1, the J gene TRBJ1-1; TRBD1 matches 8 bases. The J segment lost 1 base and the V segment lost 3 bases, leaving 13 bases of the junction unmatched. The CDR3 totals 17 residues. CDR1 DFQATT and CDR2 SNEGSKA come from the germline V gene (reference sequence). The CDR3 DNA is TGCAGTGCTAGTCCAGACAGGGGCAGTGAAGGGAACACTGAAGCTTTCTTT. Its translation is CSASPDRGSEGNTEAFF.

This clonotype was counted at least ten times. The chain recombines TRBV6-1 with TRBJ1-3; D gene uncertain. Germline V CDR1 and CDR2: MNHNS, SASEGT. The length of the CDR3 is 19 residues. V was shortened by 6 bases and J by 3 bases, with 27 bases between the two germline ends. CDR3 sequence (DNA): TGTGCCAGCAGGTCTCGGGCCACTTCGTCTATTCTACTTGGAAACACCATATATTTT. Protein: CASRSRATSSILLGNTIYF.

This clonotype was picked up many times. The V and J genes are TRBV12-5 and TRBJ1-4; D is possibly TRBD1 (5 bases). CDR1 and CDR2 (germline): LGHNT, FRNRAP. Trimming took 4 bases from V and 13 from J, leaving 16 bases between them. The length of the CDR3 is 13 residues. The CDR3 sequence is CASGSWPPGLLFF. The CDR3 nucleotides are TGTGCTAGTGGTTCGTGGCCTCCGGGACTACTGTTTTTT.

This clonotype was recorded many times. This sequence joins TRBV7-2 and TRBJ2-3; D not certain. With 5 bases removed from V and 12 bases from J, the gap between germline ends came to 18 bases. In germline, CDR1 is SGHTA, CDR2 FQGNSA. CDR3 length: 13 residues. The CDR3 is CASSPAVPVTQYF. CDR3 DNA sequence: TGTGCCAGCAGCCCGGCGGTGCCAGTTACACAGTATTTT.

CDR3 bases: TGCGCCAGCAACGAACAGAGCGGCACAGATACGCAGTATTTT. Translated, it gives CASNEQSGTDTQYF. The J gene is TRBJ2-3, the V gene TRBV4-1; D gene uncertain. The CDR3 is 14 amino acids. Germline V lookup: CDR1 MGHRA, CDR2 YSYEKL. Trimming took 7 bases from V and 1 from J, leaving 12 bases between them.

This clonotype was recorded many times. V gene TRBV10-3 combines with J gene TRBJ1-6; D is uncertain. Per the germline V gene, CDR1 is ENHRY and CDR2 is SYGVKD. Trimming took off 3 bases at V and 8 bases at J, with 8 bases between the two ends. This CDR3 has 13 amino acids. The CDR3 bases are TGTGCCATCAGTGATTCGAAAGATTCACCCCTCCACTTT. This gives the protein CAISDSKDSPLHF.

This clonotype was counted only a few times. The gene calls are TRBV5-1 and TRBJ2-1, with a tentative D call TRBD2 (7 bases). The CDR3 extends over 16 amino acids. V lost 0 bases and J lost 8, with 18 bases in between. Per the germline V gene, CDR1 is SGHRS and CDR2 is YFSETQ. CDR3 nucleotide sequence: TGCGCCAGCAGCTTGGCACCGGGGGGCCGGACGGATGAGCAGTTCTTC. Translation gives CASSLAPGGRTDEQFF.

This clonotype showed up just a few times. This chain links TRBV6-5 with TRBJ2-5; 11 nucleotides align to TRBD2. The CDR3 covers 18 residues. V lost 9 bases, J lost 2 bases, and 17 bases stayed unmatched. Germline CDR1 reads MNHEY; CDR2 reads SVGAGI. The CDR3 loop is CASLPGGSGGAFQETQYF. CDR3 sequence (DNA): TGTGCCAGTCTACCTGGGGGTAGCGGGGGGGCTTTTCAAGAGACCCAGTACTTC.

This clonotype was counted between two and nine times. The chain carries TRBV20-1 and TRBJ2-3; D may match TRBD1 or TRBD2 (5 bases each). V lost 6 bases and J lost 3, with 19 bases in between. CDR3 length equals 15 residues. CDR1 and CDR2 from the germline V gene are DFQATT and SNEGSKA (reference sequence). In DNA, the CDR3 is TGCAGTGCCCTAAGGGCTGGGACGGAGACAGATACGCAGTATTTT. Its protein is CSALRAGTETDTQYF.

This clonotype was counted only a few times. V and J are TRBV5-1 and TRBJ2-1; 13 bases are shared with TRBD2. The CDR3 extends over 15 amino acids. The germline gives CDR1 SGHRS, CDR2 YFSETQ. The V gene end was trimmed by 2 bases and the J gene end by 15 bases; junction bases not matched to a gene: 11. CDR3 sequence reads: CASSFSGTSGASPFF. In nucleotides, the CDR3 is TGCGCCAGCAGCTTCTCCGGGACTAGCGGGGCCAGCCCGTTCTTC.

Many counts were recorded for this clonotype. This sequence joins TRBV7-9 and TRBJ2-5, with 8 bases aligning to TRBD1. Trimming removed 1 base from V and 5 bases from J; junction bases left unmatched: 3. CDR1 and CDR2 (germline): SEHNR, FQNEAQ (reference sequence). CDR3 size: 14 residues. In nucleotides, the CDR3 is TGTGCCAGCAGCTTAGGGACAGGGAGTGAGACCCAGTACTTC. Its translation is CASSLGTGSETQYF.

CDR3 coding DNA: TGTGCCAGCAGCCAACTACTAGCGGGGGGCGAGACCGGGGAGCTGTTTTTT. This codes for CASSQLLAGGETGELFF. This chain joins TRBV4-2 and TRBJ2-2, with TRBD2 matching over 12 bases. The V and J ends lost 2 bases and 5 bases, in that order; junction bases with no gene match: 6. CDR3 length: 17 amino acids. CDR1 is LGHNA, CDR2 YNFKEQ, per germline.

This sequence joins TRBV12-3 or TRBV12-4 and TRBJ2-7; D unclear. Trimming took off 2 bases at V and 5 bases at J, with 7 bases between the two ends. This CDR3 has 12 amino acids. For the CDR3, the DNA is TGTGCCAGCAGTTTAACGAAGCACGAGCAGTACTTC. Amino acid sequence: CASSLTKHEQYF.

The sample holds many counts of this clonotype. This chain connects TRBV20-1 to TRBJ1-2; a possible D gene is TRBD1 (5 bases). Germline CDR1 reads DFQATT; CDR2 reads SNEGSKA (reference sequence). The CDR3 is 14 amino acids. Trimming pared 7 bases from V and 2 bases from J, leaving 17 bases between. DNA for the CDR3: TGCAGTGGAGGGGAGGGTAACAAGAACTATGGCTACACCTTC. Its translation is CSGGEGNKNYGYTF.

This clonotype has ten or more counts. The V call is TRBV7-9, the J call TRBJ1-1; the D is unclear. The V gene lost 0 bases and the J gene lost 1 base, with 9 bases spanning the gap. This CDR3 contains 15 residues. The V gene's germline CDR1 is SEHNR and CDR2 FQNEAQ (reference sequence). CDR3 protein: CASSLARAGNTEAFF. CDR3 sequence (DNA): TGTGCCAGCAGCTTAGCGCGGGCAGGGAACACTGAAGCTTTCTTT.

CDR3 sequence reads: CASSIWGYEKLFF. The CDR3 DNA follows: TGTGCCAGTAGTATATGGGGCTATGAAAAACTGTTTTTT. This chain joins TRBV19 and TRBJ1-4, with TRBD1 as a possible D gene (5 bases). This CDR3 has 13 residues. Between the trimmed V and J ends, which lost 2 bases and 6 bases, there was a span of 7 bases. The V gene's germline CDR1 is LNHDA and CDR2 SQIVND (reference sequence).

The chain uses TRBV28 and TRBJ2-3; 9 nucleotides match TRBD2. The V segment lost 11 bases and the J segment 0 bases; nucleotides outside the gene matches: 6. Looked up from germline, CDR1 is MDHEN and CDR2 is SYDVKM. The CDR3 loop spans 14 amino acids. CDR3: CAVKAGGSTDTQYF. In nucleotides, the CDR3 is TGTGCCGTAAAAGCGGGGGGCAGCACAGATACGCAGTATTTT.

The DNA of the CDR3 is TGTGCCAGCAGCTACCGGGTTTGGGGATCGCCGTACTTC. This translates into CASSYRVWGSPYF. This chain uses TRBV6-2 or TRBV6-3 with TRBJ2-7; unclear D gene. Between the trimmed V and J ends, which lost 6 bases and 12 bases, there was a span of 21 bases. CDR3 size: 13 residues. Germline V lookup: CDR1 MNHEY, CDR2 SVGEGT.

Comment on this clonotype: This may be a read error: a much more frequent sequence differs by one nucleotide. V is TRBV6-2 or TRBV6-3 and J is TRBJ2-3, with D hard to call. Per the germline V gene, CDR1 is MNHEY and CDR2 is SVGEGT. Trimming shortened V by 10 bases and J by 1 base, and 12 bases separated the two germline ends. CDR3 size: 13 residues. CDR3 sequence: CANNPGGTDTQYF. The CDR3 nucleotides read TGTGCCAACAACCCCGGCGGCACAGATACGCAGTATTTT.

This clonotype was observed a few times. V gene TRBV29-1 combines with J gene TRBJ1-4; D unresolved. This CDR3 has 11 amino acids. Trimming took 3 bases from V and 7 from J, leaving 6 bases between them. Germline CDR1 and CDR2: SQVTM and ANQGSEA. The DNA of the CDR3 is TGCAGCGTTGATACTCCTGAAAAACTGTTTTTT. The encoded protein is CSVDTPEKLFF. The variable domain in full, completed from reference TRBV29-1 and TRBJ1-4, reads SAVISQKPSRDICQRGTSLTIQCQVDSQVTMMFWYRQQPGQSLTLIATANQGSEATYESGFVIDKFPISRPNLTFSTLTVSNMSPEDSSIYLCSVDTPEKLFFGSGTQLSVL.

The CDR3 region is CASSSTGGPAKNIQYF. Written as DNA, the CDR3 is TGCGCCAGCAGCAGCACGGGGGGGCCGGCCAAAAACATTCAGTACTTC. The chain links TRBV4-1 to TRBJ2-4; the match to TRBD2 covers 8 bases. The CDR3 is made up of 16 amino acids. Germline V gene sequence: CDR1 MGHRA, CDR2 YSYEKL. The V and J ends lost 5 bases and 1 base, in that order; junction bases with no gene match: 7.

The chain joins TRBV19 to TRBJ2-2; possibly TRBD2 for D (7 bases). CDR1 is LNHDA and CDR2 is SQIVND in the germline V gene (reference sequence). V shed 6 bases and J shed 5 bases, with 16 bases lying between them. This CDR3 comprises 15 residues. The CDR3 region has the DNA TGTGCCAGTAGAACACGTCGGGGGGCGACCGGGGAGCTGTTTTTT. This sequence encodes CASRTRRGATGELFF. Complete variable domain (other parts from reference TRBV19 and TRBJ2-2): DGGITQSPKYLFRKEGQNVTLSCEQNLNHDAMYWYRQDPGQGLRLIYYSQIVNDFQKGDIAEGYSVSREKKESFPLTVTSAQKNPTAFYLCASRTRRGATGELFFGEGSRLTVL.

The V gene is TRBV7-9, the J gene TRBJ2-3; either TRBD1 or TRBD2 may supply D (5 bases each). Trimming stripped 5 bases from V and 2 bases from J, with 14 bases between. This CDR3 has 15 residues. In germline, CDR1 is SEHNR, CDR2 FQNEAQ (reference sequence). CDR3 in amino acids: CASSRGPKFTDTQYF. In DNA form, the CDR3 reads TGTGCCAGCAGCCGGGGACCTAAGTTCACAGATACGCAGTATTTT.

This clonotype was detected a few times. The rearrangement joins TRBV2 to TRBJ2-1; maybe TRBD1 (6 bases). The CDR3 extends over 13 amino acids. CDR1 and CDR2 (germline): SNHLY, FYNNEI. V gave up 3 bases and J gave up 7 bases, with 10 bases separating them. DNA of the CDR3: TGTGCCAGCAGTGAGACAGGCCCTAATGAGCAGTTCTTC. Its translation: CASSETGPNEQFF.

This clonotype was observed a handful of times. The chain is built from TRBV6-5 and TRBJ2-2; D gene unclear. V shed 2 bases and J shed 3 bases, with 7 bases lying between them. Germline CDR1 and CDR2: MNHEY and SVGAGI. The CDR3 runs 14 residues. CDR3 DNA: TGTGCCAGCAGTTACAATTACGACACCGGGGAGCTGTTTTTT. Its translation: CASSYNYDTGELFF.

The CDR3 loop is CATSRDRDRSNTGELFF. The CDR3 DNA follows: TGTGCCACCAGCAGAGACCGGGACAGGTCGAACACCGGGGAGCTGTTTTTT. The chain has TRBV15 and TRBJ2-2; the match to TRBD1 covers 8 bases. This CDR3 comprises 17 residues. J was trimmed by 0 bases and V by 0 bases; bases with no gene match: 3. Germline V CDR1 and CDR2: LNHNV, YYDKDF (reference sequence).